This T cell receptor (beta chain) is drawn from a study of vaccination effects on CD4 cells after COVID-19 (dated by TCRdb to between 2021 and 2024). Background for the entire study: Participants received two doses of either the BNT162b2 or the mRNA-1273 mRNA SARS-CoV-2 vaccine. Pre-vaccine samples from two convalescent patients were drawn 16 days and one week before the first dose, 142 and 148 days after COVID-19 diagnosis. In both COVID-19 convalescent patients and infection-naive vaccine recipients, the study compared SARS-CoV-2 spike-specific CD4+ TCR repertoires from before mRNA vaccination with those from after it. Altogether, roughly 10 COVID-19 convalescent patients and several SARS-CoV-2-naive healthy vaccine recipients made up the full study. Cultures from other donors in the study were sequenced with the Oncomine TCR Beta short-read assay on an Illumina iSeq 100. General conclusions and limits of the study: Only a small number of convalescent patients were included, and no early post-infection timepoints were available, which limited the study. For convalescent patients, new clones induced by the vaccine made up most of the post-vaccine spike-reactive repertoire, and these new clones were largely distinct from the clones induced by infection. Both infection-induced and vaccine-induced clones contracted markedly at late post-vaccination timepoints, which is consistent with waning T cell responses.

As to this clone: The antigen this receptor binds is unknown. Qualities for individual bases were not recorded, and no much larger clone is one base off.

There are 17 amino acids in the CDR3, from cysteine to phenylalanine inclusive. The only DNA kept is the CDR3, 51 bases in frame from the first base. Cut back by 5 bases and 0 bases, the V and J ends lie 17 bases apart. According to the germline V gene, CDR1 reads MNHEY and CDR2 reads SVGEGT. In the ViraFEST assay, PBMC were stimulated with viral peptide pools, and antigen-specific CD4+ T cell clonotypes were then identified by expansion using TCR sequencing. After about 9 days of culture, CD4+ T cells were isolated with the EasySep CD4+ T cell isolation kit. Convalescent patients had PCR-confirmed SARS-CoV-2 infection between March and December 2020, before Alpha, Beta and Delta variants emerged in the United States. Each well held 2 million to 2.5 million PBMC cultured in IMDM containing about 5.5% human AB serum, about 10 IU/ml IL-2 and gentamicin, along with 8 to 10 ug/ml peptides. On days 3 and 7, half of the culture medium was replaced with fresh IL-2-containing medium. Unless noted otherwise, every peptide stimulation condition was cultured in triplicate wells. PBMC were separated from whole blood using Ficoll-Paque Plus gradient centrifugation and were then either cryopreserved at -140C or used fresh. The spike proteins of SARS-CoV-2 and of the common cold coronaviruses HCoV-NL63, HCoV-OC43 and HCoV-229E were spanned by overlapping peptide pools. The QIAamp micro DNA kit was used to extract genomic DNA from the cultured CD4+ T cells.

Libraries were constructed by the immunoSEQ multiplex PCR assay. DNA from the cultured and isolated CD4+ T cells underwent TCR beta CDR3 sequencing. Processing in the source paper ran as follows. Non-productive TCR sequences were removed and reads were trimmed to the CDR3 region, keeping CDR3s of at least 7 amino acids. Antigen-specific clonotypes were identified using the MANAFEST web app by comparison of expansion in peptide wells against reference cultures. For clones to be considered positive, expansion at FDR<0.05 versus reference and all other wells, an odds ratio above 5, and a frequency above 0.1% in two replicate wells were required. Cross-reactive clonotypes were defined as significantly expanded in SARS-CoV-2 spike wells and in at least one common cold coronavirus spike condition. CDR3 similarity was assessed by Levenshtein distance with the stringdist R package, and unrooted trees were built with ape in R 3.6.1. Drawn from immuneACCESS, this table holds only the in-frame rearrangements with V and J called that TCRdb kept. Clones are partly lost; checked studies trace under half to an unresolved V gene and leave the rest unexplained. Clone size and V and J calls were adopted from that table, with D and trimming inferred from the DNA. A total of roughly 25,000 clones appear in this sample, about 75% of them only once. 15% to 20% of the sample is held by the ten biggest clonotypes.

The rearranged chain carries TRBV6-2 or TRBV6-3 and TRBJ1-5; there is no confident call for the D gene. This receptor was obtained from a human donor who had a prior SARS-CoV-2 infection. The starting material was CD4+ T cells from PBMCs cultured with SARS-CoV-2 spike peptides, obtained before COVID-19 vaccination. The sample's cell subset or site label is to be understood as: SARS-CoV-2 spike overlapping peptide pool stimulation. The nucleotide sequence is TGTGCCAGCAGTCGTACAACCGACGGCTATAGCAATCAGCCCCAGCATTTT. This sequence encodes CASSRTTDGYSNQPQHF.